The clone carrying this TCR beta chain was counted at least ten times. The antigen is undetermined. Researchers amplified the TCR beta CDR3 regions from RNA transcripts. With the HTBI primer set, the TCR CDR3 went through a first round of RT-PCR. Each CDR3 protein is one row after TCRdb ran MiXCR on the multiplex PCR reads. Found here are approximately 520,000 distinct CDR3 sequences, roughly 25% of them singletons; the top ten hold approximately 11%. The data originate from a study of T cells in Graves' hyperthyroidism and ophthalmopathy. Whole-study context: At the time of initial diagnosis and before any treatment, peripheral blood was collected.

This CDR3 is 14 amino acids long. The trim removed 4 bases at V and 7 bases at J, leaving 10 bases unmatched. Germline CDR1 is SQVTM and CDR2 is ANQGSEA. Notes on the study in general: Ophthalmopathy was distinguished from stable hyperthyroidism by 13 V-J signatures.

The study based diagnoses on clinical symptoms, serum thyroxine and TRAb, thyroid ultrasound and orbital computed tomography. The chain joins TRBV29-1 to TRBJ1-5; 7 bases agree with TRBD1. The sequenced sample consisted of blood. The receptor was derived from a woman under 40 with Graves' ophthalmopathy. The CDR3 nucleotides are TGCAGCGTTGCAACAGGGGCCGGAGGGCAGCCCCAGCATTTT. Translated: CSVATGAGGQPQHF.